This TCR beta chain was documented in a study of OX40 agonist ivuxolimab in advanced cancers. About the investigation overall: Ivuxolimab was an agonistic, fully human IgG2 monoclonal antibody directed against OX40 (CD134), a costimulatory receptor. The monotherapy dose-escalation portion (N of about 57 patients) of the phase I ivuxolimab trial is reported in the paper. Prior anti-PD-1, anti-PD-L1 or anti-CTLA-4 therapy was permitted, and checkpoint inhibitors had been received by approximately 39% of dose-escalation patients. Partial responses were achieved by three dose-escalation patients, of whom one had hepatocellular carcinoma and two had cutaneous melanoma. The dose-escalation cohort was around 83% male with a mean age of approximately 60 years, ranging from roughly 20 to 80. Intravenous ivuxolimab was administered to patients every 2 weeks at six dose levels: 0.01, 0.1, 0.3, 1.5, 3 and 10 mg/kg. The purpose of peripheral TCRbeta sequencing was to test whether ivuxolimab changed TCR sequence diversity and led to clonal T-cell expansion. Among the roughly 50 dose-escalation patients, around 20 had hepatocellular carcinoma, around 15 melanoma, 9 renal cell carcinoma and 9 head and neck cancer. Overall results and qualifications from the work: After ivuxolimab, CD8+ T cells had more expanded clones than CD4+ T cells on average. Low levels of normalized T-cell clonal expansion were also seen in some nonresponding patients. In partial responders in the 0.1-3.0 mg/kg groups, normalized peripheral clonal expansion was found to be among the lowest, especially among CD8+ T cells. At doses from 0.1 to 3.0 mg/kg, clonal expansion was seen in both CD4+ and CD8+ blood T cells between baseline and week 6. Antigen specificity was not determined for the clonally expanded peripheral T cells.

V loses 2 bases of germline sequence and J loses 4 bases, and the interval between the two ends is 7 bases. From the germline V gene, CDR1 is SGHNT and CDR2 is YENEEA. The CDR3, from cysteine to phenylalanine, totals 13 residues. The kept DNA is CDR3 alone, 39 bases in frame from the first base. A remark on this clone: What antigen it recognizes has not been identified. No base quality information exists; no much larger clone differs at one position.

To sequence the TCRbeta CDR3 region, genomic DNA was isolated from the sorted cells. The immunoSEQ Assay was used for sequencing of TCRbeta CDR3 regions. TCRdb re-hosts the immuneACCESS table, in-frame sequences only. Its copies lack some clones; in the studies checked, an unresolved V gene accounts for under half of them, and the cause for the rest is not known. A total of tens of thousands of clones appear in this sample, roughly 84% of them only once. Together, the top ten hold 0.25% to 0.3% of the sample. Patients with autoimmune disease history or receiving systemic immunosuppression were excluded from the trial. Peripheral blood for TCR sequencing was collected from all dose cohorts at baseline, on cycle 4 day 1, and on cycle 7 day 1. Samples came from an open-label, multicenter, first-in-human phase I dose-escalation trial of ivuxolimab. The trial enrolled adults with locally advanced or metastatic head and neck squamous cell, hepatocellular, melanoma or renal cell carcinoma. Before TCR sequencing, CD4+ T cells and CD8+ T cells were sorted from peripheral blood as separate populations.

The V and J segments used are TRBV11-3 and TRBJ2-3, and TRBD1 may be the D gene, going by 6 matching bases. The receptor was derived from an adult with an advanced solid tumor such as melanoma, head and neck, liver or kidney cancer. The material sequenced was CD4+ or CD8+ T cells sorted from blood, taken in a trial of the OX40 agonist ivuxolimab. The CDR3 region has the sequence CASSLWGPDTQYF. The sequenced DNA: TGTGCCAGCAGCTTATGGGGGCCAGATACGCAGTATTTT. The reference TRBV11-3 and TRBJ2-3 proteins fill in what lies around the CDR3, so the full variable domain reads EAGVVQSPRYKIIEKKQPVAFWCNPISGHNTLYWYLQNLGQGPELLIRYENEEAVDDSQLPKDRFSAERLKGVDSTLKIQPAELGDSAVYLCASSLWGPDTQYFGPGTRLTVL.